The clone carrying this T cell receptor (beta chain) has at least ten counts. The data belong to a study of metastatic and nonmetastatic thyroid tumors. Trimming took 0 bases from V and 8 from J, leaving 22 bases between them. The CDR3 runs to 17 residues. Germline assignment: CDR1 ENHRY and CDR2 SYGVKD. From the PCR reads, TCRdb re-called clones with MiXCR. The sample holds under 30,000 clones, more than 14% seen once. Patients were all untreated before their thyroid surgery. The material sequenced was blood. The clonotype was recovered from a male donor with papillary thyroid cancer or a benign thyroid nodule (not recorded which). Some clones in this sample may be carry-over from other donors' samples. This chain connects TRBV10-3 to TRBJ2-5; maybe TRBD1 (6 bases). Written as DNA, the CDR3 is TGTGCCATCAGTGAGTCCGTTATCCTGGACAGAAAGAAAACCCAGTACTTC. Its translation is CAISESVILDRKKTQYF.